This TCR beta chain was documented in a study of T cells in Graves' hyperthyroidism and ophthalmopathy. The overall study: The authors collected peripheral blood at initial diagnosis, before any treatment. Study outcomes and limitations: Ophthalmopathy, which appeared later, was predicted by the model a median about 6.8 months before onset. Researchers found most expanded thyroid clonotypes above 0.001 in blood as well.

The V and J ends lost 5 bases and 6 bases, in that order; junction bases with no gene match: 8. The CDR3 length is 16 residues. From germline, CDR1 is SGHTA and CDR2 FQGNSA. Amplified TCR beta CDR3 regions came from RNA transcripts. A first-round RT-PCR of the TCR CDR3 used the HTBI primer set. TCRdb reprocessed the multiplex PCR reads with MiXCR, giving one entry per CDR3 protein. The sample has some 760,000 distinct CDR3 sequences; 14% are singletons. This clonotype was counted ten times or more. The antigen is unknown. The V call is TRBV7-2, the J call TRBJ2-3, with 13 bases lining up with TRBD2. The sample comprised blood. The clonotype comes from a woman aged 18-29 years with Graves' hyperthyroidism. CDR3 protein: CASSRPGLAGIDTQYF. In nucleotides, the CDR3 is TGTGCCAGCAGCCGCCCGGGACTAGCGGGAATTGATACGCAGTATTTT.